These 29 T cell receptor beta chains were all obtained from the same sample, sequenced in a study of blood T cell repertoires in COVID-19. Assay: immunoSEQ multiplex PCR; the TCRdb copy retains only in-frame clones and omits some. The data contain around 330,000 clones, about 92% of them seen just once; the ten biggest clones take up 2.6%. The sequenced material came from PBMCs or T cells enriched from blood (not recorded which). The source of these receptors is a man aged 60 to 69 who had recovered from COVID-19.

The chain has TRBV4-1 and TRBJ2-2; 7 bases agree with TRBD1. The CDR3 totals 18 residues. V was pared by 4 bases and J by 2 bases, with 13 bases of the junction left unmatched. Germline CDR1 reads MGHRA; CDR2 reads YSYEKL. The CDR3 region has the DNA TGCGCCAGCAGCCCTCCGGGGCCGGGACAGCAAAACACCGGGGAGCTGTTTTTT. Its protein is CASSPPGPGQQNTGELFF.

The V gene is TRBV3-1 (or the pseudogene TRBV3-2), the J gene TRBJ2-7; D remains ambiguous. The CDR3 contains 12 residues. Germline CDR1 reads LGHDT; CDR2 reads YNNKEL (reference sequence). Trimming pared 1 base from V and 6 bases from J, leaving 7 bases between. The CDR3 spells CASSQGLLEQYF. As DNA, the CDR3 is TGTGCCAGCAGCCAAGGGCTCCTCGAGCAGTACTTC.

The chain uses TRBV7-2 and TRBJ1-5; 7 bases line up with TRBD1. V gave up 2 bases and J gave up 2 bases; unmatched junction bases: 0. The CDR3 is 14 residues long. The germline CDR1 and CDR2 sequences are SGHTA and FQGNSA. The CDR3 coding sequence is TGTGCCAGCAGCTTACAGGGGGGCAATCAGCCCCAGCATTTT. This gives the protein CASSLQGGNQPQHF.

The rearrangement uses TRBV9 and TRBJ2-7; the match to TRBD1 covers 10 bases. V gave up 0 bases and J gave up 7 bases; unmatched junction bases: 7. The CDR3 runs to 15 residues. Germline V gene data show CDR1 as SGDLS and CDR2 as YYNGEE. The CDR3 coding sequence is TGTGCCAGCAGCGTAGTTGGGACAGGGGCGGAAGAGCAGTACTTC. Amino acid sequence: CASSVVGTGAEEQYF.

This clone came up once. V gene TRBV27 combines with J gene TRBJ2-1; no clear D gene. This CDR3 is 14 amino acids long. Trimming removed 10 bases at V and 4 bases at J, with 17 bases between. CDR1 is MNHEY and CDR2 is SMNVEV in the germline V gene (reference sequence). The CDR3 DNA reads TGTGCCACCGCCCCTCGGGTGGGTTACAATGAGCAGTTCTTC. It is translated as CATAPRVGYNEQFF.

The chain has TRBV11-2 and TRBJ2-3, with a weak D call TRBD2 (6 bases). Trimming removed 5 bases from V and 5 bases from J, with 14 bases in between. CDR3 length: 14 residues. Germline V gives CDR1 SGHAT, CDR2 FQNNGV. Written as DNA, the CDR3 is TGTGCCAGCAGCCGTAGCGGCCTAGGAGATACGCAGTATTTT. Encoded protein: CASSRSGLGDTQYF.

V gene TRBV7-6 combines with J gene TRBJ1-2; 10 nucleotides agree with TRBD1. The CDR3 has 17 amino acids. With 5 bases clipped from V and 5 bases from J, the junction kept 14 bases outside the gene matches. In germline, CDR1 is SGHVS, CDR2 FNYEAQ. Here the CDR3 reads CASSSLEGQGNSYGYTF. DNA for the CDR3: TGTGCCAGCAGCAGCTTAGAGGGACAGGGGAACTCTTATGGCTACACCTTC.

CDR3 amino acids: CASSPSRGGKSEAFF. In DNA form, the CDR3 reads TGTGCCAGCAGCCCGTCGCGGGGGGGGAAGTCTGAAGCTTTCTTT. V gene TRBV6-5 combines with J gene TRBJ1-1; TRBD1 might be the D (5 bases). The CDR3 is made up of 15 amino acids. Germline-derived CDR1 and CDR2 are MNHEY and SVGAGI. Trimming shortened V by 6 bases and J by 6 bases, and 20 bases separated the two germline ends.

The table lists this clone with a few counts. The chain carries TRBV4-1 and TRBJ1-5, with 10 bases aligning to TRBD1. Germline V CDR1 and CDR2: MGHRA, YSYEKL. The CDR3 runs to 18 residues. The junction had 9 bases not matched to a gene; V was cut back by 4 bases and J by 0 bases. This CDR3 is CASSPYGTGEGSNQPQHF. Here the CDR3 DNA reads TGCGCCAGCAGCCCTTACGGGACAGGGGAGGGTAGCAATCAGCCCCAGCATTTT.

This clone came up once. The chain combines TRBV4-3 with TRBJ2-1; TRBD1 aligns across 9 bases. Germline V gene sequence: CDR1 LGHNA, CDR2 YSLEER. V lost 2 bases to trimming and J lost 9 bases; unmatched junction nucleotides: 11. The CDR3 totals 16 residues. The CDR3 region has the DNA TGCGCCAGCAGCCAAAATAACAGGGGGCCGTTAGGTGAGCAGTTCTTC. This sequence encodes CASSQNNRGPLGEQFF.

The rearrangement links TRBV11-2 to TRBJ1-6, with 8 bases identical to TRBD1. V shed 4 bases, J shed 9 bases, and the junction held 11 bases outside the gene matches. The CDR3 is 16 residues long. Germline CDR1 SGHAT, CDR2 FQNNGV. The chain's CDR3 is CASSSTTGAVGSPLHF. As DNA, the CDR3 is TGTGCCAGCAGCTCGACGACAGGGGCGGTGGGTTCACCCCTCCACTTT.

The chain carries TRBV4-1 and TRBJ2-2; tentatively, D is TRBD2 (5 bases). The CDR3 runs to 16 residues. Trimming shortened V by 0 bases and J by 0 bases, and 8 bases separated the two germline ends. From germline, CDR1 is MGHRA and CDR2 YSYEKL. CDR3 sequence reads: CASSQEVTTNTGELFF. The CDR3 region has the DNA TGCGCCAGCAGCCAAGAGGTGACTACGAACACCGGGGAGCTGTTTTTT.

Here the CDR3 DNA reads TGTGCCATCAGTGAGCCAGACAGGGCTGGCTACACCTTC. It yields the protein CAISEPDRAGYTF. V gene TRBV10-3 combines with J gene TRBJ1-2, with TRBD1 matching over 7 bases. V was clipped by 2 bases and J by 7 bases; unmatched bases: 4. The CDR3 totals 13 residues. Looked up from germline, CDR1 is ENHRY and CDR2 is SYGVKD.

The genes are TRBV5-6 and TRBJ1-1, with D perhaps matching TRBD1 (5 bases). The CDR3 has 15 amino acids. Germline assignment: CDR1 SGHDT and CDR2 YYEEEE. The V end lost 4 bases, the J end lost 4 bases, and 17 bases lay between the germline ends. CDR3 in DNA: TGTGCCAGCAGCAACACATGGGGGGTTGGCACTGAAGCTTTCTTT. Its translation: CASSNTWGVGTEAFF.

The gene calls are TRBV7-6 and TRBJ1-4, with 9 bases aligning to TRBD1. The J segment lost 8 bases and the V segment lost 5 bases, leaving 9 bases of the junction unmatched. CDR3 length equals 15 residues. Germline values: CDR1 SGHVS, CDR2 FNYEAQ. The CDR3 sequence: CASSDPQGAGEKLFF. CDR3 bases: TGTGCCAGCAGCGATCCACAGGGGGCAGGGGAAAAACTGTTTTTT.

This chain uses TRBV6-5 with TRBJ1-5; D unclear. The V gene lost 1 base and the J gene lost 0 bases, with 4 bases spanning the gap. The germline CDR1 and CDR2 sequences are MNHEY and SVGAGI. This CDR3 region has 14 residues. CDR3 protein: CASSYLSSNQPQHF. CDR3 coding DNA: TGTGCCAGCAGTTACTTGAGTAGCAATCAGCCCCAGCATTTT.

The J gene is TRBJ2-1, the V gene TRBV5-6; weak D call: TRBD1 (6 bases). CDR1 and CDR2 (germline): SGHDT, YYEEEE. Trimming took off 0 bases at V and 6 bases at J, with 13 bases between the two ends. CDR3 size: 15 residues. The CDR3 is CASSLGTAPGNEQFF. CDR3 bases: TGTGCCAGCAGCTTGGGGACAGCCCCAGGCAATGAGCAGTTCTTC.

The CDR3, as DNA: TGTGCCAGCAGCAAAACTATATACAGGGTTGACTATGGCTACACCTTC. The encoded protein is CASSKTIYRVDYGYTF. This rearrangement joins TRBV11-3 to TRBJ1-2, with D perhaps matching TRBD1 (6 bases). V lost 5 bases and J 3 bases, leaving 19 bases between the germline ends. The germline gives CDR1 SGHNT, CDR2 YENEEA. The length of the CDR3 is 16 residues.

In its sample, this clone was seen a few times. The genes are TRBV4-1 and TRBJ1-3; D gene unclear. Germline V CDR1 and CDR2: MGHRA, YSYEKL. V lost 1 base to trimming and J lost 1 base, with 8 bases between them. The CDR3 totals 15 residues. DNA of the CDR3: TGCGCCAGCAGCCAAGTTCGGGGATCTGGAAACACCATATATTTT. As protein: CASSQVRGSGNTIYF.

The chain links TRBV19 to TRBJ1-5; tentative D call: TRBD1 (5 bases). Germline CDR1 and CDR2: LNHDA and SQIVND (reference sequence). This CDR3 region has 15 residues. Trimming removed 5 bases from V and 5 bases from J, with 16 bases in between. The DNA of the CDR3 is TGTGCCAGTAGTCTCCGTCGTCAGGGCCATCAGCCCCAGCATTTT. Protein: CASSLRRQGHQPQHF.

The CDR3 DNA reads as TGTGCCAGCAGCTTAGCGAAGGAGCCATTACTGCAGTTCTTC. It codes for CASSLAKEPLLQFF. V gene TRBV7-9 combines with J gene TRBJ2-1; no reliable D call. The V gene lost 0 bases and the J gene lost 12 bases, with 15 bases spanning the gap. The germline gives CDR1 SEHNR, CDR2 FQNEAQ (reference sequence). The CDR3 sequence is 14 residues long.

The chain carries TRBV5-4 and TRBJ1-2; TRBD1 aligns across 7 bases. CDR1 and CDR2 (germline): SGHNT, YYREEE (reference sequence). The junction had 6 bases not matched to a gene; V was cut back by 0 bases and J by 4 bases. The length of the CDR3 is 15 residues. CDR3 loop: CASSLAPGQPYGYTF. The CDR3 DNA reads TGTGCCAGCAGCTTGGCCCCGGGACAGCCCTATGGCTACACCTTC.

This clone was observed a single time. For the CDR3, the DNA is TGCGCCAGCAGCTTGGGGACGACAGGGGGCCACACTGAAGCTTTCTTT. Its translation: CASSLGTTGGHTEAFF. The chain has TRBV5-1 and TRBJ1-1; TRBD1 matches at 10 bases. Trimming cost V 0 bases and J 3 bases; bases outside gene matches: 5. CDR3 length: 16 residues. Germline V gene lookup returns CDR1 SGHRS and CDR2 YFSETQ.

V is TRBV11-1 and J is TRBJ2-1; D may be TRBD1 (6 bases). V shed 7 bases and J shed 1 base, with 14 bases lying between them. The CDR3 extends over 15 amino acids. Per the germline V gene, CDR1 is SGHAT and CDR2 is FQDESV (reference sequence). Here the CDR3 DNA reads TGTGCCAGCAAGCCACAGGGTTTTTCCTACAATGAGCAGTTCTTC. As protein: CASKPQGFSYNEQFF.

The chain uses TRBV9 and TRBJ2-2, with D perhaps matching TRBD1 (8 bases). V was pared by 0 bases and J by 2 bases, with 14 bases between. Per germline, CDR1 SGDLS and CDR2 YYNGEE. This CDR3 contains 17 residues. The CDR3 region has the DNA TGTGCCAGCAGCGTAGCTAGCGGACAGGGCAACACCGGGGAGCTGTTTTTT. This translates into CASSVASGQGNTGELFF.

The chain couples TRBV14 to TRBJ1-1, with a tentative D call TRBD1 (5 bases). This CDR3 contains 14 residues. Germline CDR1 reads SGHDN; CDR2 reads FVKESK. V lost 4 bases and J 0 bases, leaving 9 bases between the germline ends. The DNA of the CDR3 is TGTGCCAGCAGCCCAGCAGGGATGAACACTGAAGCTTTCTTT. It encodes CASSPAGMNTEAFF.

The V and J genes are TRBV5-4 and TRBJ2-7; maybe TRBD2 (5 bases). V was pared by 4 bases and J by 0 bases, with 14 bases between. Germline V gene data show CDR1 as SGHNT and CDR2 as YYREEE (reference sequence). The CDR3 loop spans 15 amino acids. The CDR3 sequence is CASSREGASSYEQYF. The CDR3 DNA sequence: TGTGCCAGCAGCCGTGAGGGTGCCAGCTCCTACGAGCAGTACTTC.

V usage is TRBV5-1 and J usage is TRBJ2-4; D perhaps matches TRBD2 (6 bases). V was shortened by 4 bases and J by 0 bases, with 17 bases between the two germline ends. Germline CDR1 is SGHRS and CDR2 is YFSETQ. This CDR3 contains 17 residues. The CDR3 coding sequence is TGCGCCAGCAGCCCCGGAGGGGTAGGAATAGCCAAAAACATTCAGTACTTC. Its protein is CASSPGGVGIAKNIQYF.

V is TRBV5-1 and J is TRBJ1-1; 7 bases fit TRBD1. From germline, CDR1 is SGHRS and CDR2 YFSETQ. After removal of 1 base from V and 6 bases from J, the junction contained 6 bases not matched to a gene. The CDR3 runs 14 residues. Here the CDR3 DNA reads TGCGCCAGCAGCTTGAACAGGGGTTTCGCTGAAGCTTTCTTT. Translating it yields CASSLNRGFAEAFF. The full variable domain, completed using reference TRBV5-1 and TRBJ1-1, is KAGVTQTPRYLIKTRGQQVTLSCSPISGHRSVSWYQQTPGQGLQFLFEYFSETQRNKGNFPGRFSGRQFSNSRSEMNVSTLELGDSALYLCASSLNRGFAEAFFGQGTRLTVV.